Presented here are 21 T cell receptor beta chains from one specimen sequenced in a study of cytomegalovirus exposure and HLA in healthy donors. PCR amplification relied on 60 Vbeta primers (plus 13 Jbeta primers). Here immunoSEQ multiplex PCR was the method, and the copy in TCRdb shows in-frame clones only, minus some. The sample lists about 130,000 clones; approximately 80% were seen once. Sequenced material: PBMCs. The source is a young man in good health and CMV-seronegative.

The chain couples TRBV6-1 to TRBJ1-5; TRBD1 matches at 7 bases. V shed 2 bases and J 0 bases; nucleotides not matched to a gene: 7. CDR3 size: 17 residues. CDR1 and CDR2 (germline): MNHNS, SASEGT. CDR3 DNA sequence: TGTGCCAGCAGTGAACAGGGACAGTTTATTAGCAATCAGCCCCAGCATTTT. Translating it yields CASSEQGQFISNQPQHF.

As for this clone: A junction end diverges from the germline sequence, so it may reflect a read error. The chain is built from TRBV7-7 and TRBJ1-4, with D perhaps TRBD1 (5 bases). The germline V gene encodes CDR1 SSHAT and CDR2 FNYEAQ (reference sequence). The CDR3 is 14 amino acids. CDR3 residues: CASSLTVGSEKLFF. The CDR3 region has the DNA TGTGCTAGCAGCCTGACAGTGGGCAGCGAAAAACTGTTTTTT.

The rearrangement links TRBV15 to TRBJ2-3, with D tentatively TRBD2 (7 bases). The germline CDR1 and CDR2 sequences are LNHNV and YYDKDF (reference sequence). This CDR3 is built from 16 residues. V lost 1 base and J 2 bases, leaving 13 bases between the germline ends. The CDR3 loop is CATSRGRGAATDTQYF. As DNA, the CDR3 is TGTGCCACCAGCAGAGGCCGGGGGGCCGCCACAGATACGCAGTATTTT.

This sequence joins TRBV11-3 and TRBJ1-4; possible D gene TRBD1, 6 bases. Germline V gene data show CDR1 as SGHNT and CDR2 as YENEEA. Trimming removed 3 bases from V and 4 bases from J, with 12 bases in between. The CDR3 contains 15 residues. The CDR3 loop reads CASSFDDRLNEKLFF. The CDR3 DNA sequence: TGTGCCAGCAGCTTCGATGACAGGCTTAATGAAAAACTGTTTTTT.

This rearrangement joins TRBV9 to TRBJ2-7; tentative D call: TRBD2 (5 bases). The V gene's germline CDR1 is SGDLS and CDR2 YYNGEE. Trimming took off 0 bases at V and 8 bases at J, with 21 bases between the two ends. The CDR3 loop spans 16 amino acids. In DNA form, the CDR3 reads TGTGCCAGCAGCGTAGAGGTTAGCGCGGGTGGCGTTCAGCAGTACTTC. As protein: CASSVEVSAGGVQQYF.

The V gene is TRBV4-3, the J gene TRBJ1-2; no definite D call. Germline values: CDR1 LGHNA, CDR2 YSLEER. V lost 0 bases to trimming and J lost 5 bases, with 13 bases between them. The CDR3 covers 15 residues. CDR3 sequence reads: CASSQEWEFEYGYTF. In nucleotides, the CDR3 is TGCGCCAGCAGCCAAGAGTGGGAGTTTGAATATGGCTACACCTTC.

The chain joins TRBV4-3 to TRBJ2-3; tentatively, D is TRBD1 (5 bases). In germline, CDR1 is LGHNA, CDR2 YSLEER. The CDR3 sequence is 15 residues long. With 0 bases removed from V and 6 bases from J, the gap between germline ends came to 13 bases. CDR3 sequence (DNA): TGCGCCAGCAGCCAAGAAGGGGCCGCCATGGATACGCAGTATTTT. Translating gives CASSQEGAAMDTQYF.

CDR3 nucleotides: TGTGCCAGCAGTTTAGAGCGGGGATTGACCTACGAGCAGTACTTC. Translated, it gives CASSLERGLTYEQYF. The chain carries TRBV27 and TRBJ2-7, with 7 bases that match TRBD2. The V gene's germline CDR1 is MNHEY and CDR2 SMNVEV (reference sequence). The CDR3 runs to 15 residues. Losses at the gene ends were 2 bases for V and 2 bases for J; bases not matched to a gene: 6.

The CDR3: CASGSCNYGYTF. The CDR3 nucleotides read TGTGCTAGTGGTTCCTGTAACTATGGCTACACCTTC. The rearrangement uses TRBV12-5 and TRBJ1-2; no definite D call. The CDR3 runs to 12 residues. The germline V and J ends were trimmed by 4 bases and 1 base, with 4 bases remaining between them. Per the germline V gene, CDR1 is LGHNT and CDR2 is FRNRAP.

The chain links TRBV7-8 to TRBJ1-1; D unclear. CDR3 length: 14 amino acids. Trimming stripped 2 bases from V and 3 bases from J, with 10 bases between. Germline lookup yields CDR1 SGHVS and CDR2 FQNEAQ. CDR3 nucleotide sequence: TGTGCCAGCAGCTTAATCGGTGGAGACACTGAAGCTTTCTTT. Translation gives CASSLIGGDTEAFF. Filled out from reference TRBV7-8 and TRBJ1-1, the complete variable domain reads GAGVSQSPRYKVAKRGQDVALRCDPISGHVSLFWYQQALGQGPEFLTYFQNEAQLDKSGLPSDRFFAERPEGSVSTLKIQRTQQEDSAVYLCASSLIGGDTEAFFGQGTRLTVV.

This chain connects TRBV7-9 to TRBJ2-7; TRBD1 matches 11 bases. From germline, CDR1 is SEHNR and CDR2 FQNEAQ (reference sequence). The V gene end was trimmed by 0 bases and the J gene end by 5 bases; junction bases not matched to a gene: 15. CDR3 length equals 19 residues. In DNA, the CDR3 is TGTGCCAGCAGCTTAGCTCATTCGTTTTTTGGGGACAGGGGGAACGAGCAGTACTTC. Translated: CASSLAHSFFGDRGNEQYF.

V is TRBV5-1 and J is TRBJ1-4; D is perhaps TRBD1 (6 bases). V was pared by 3 bases and J by 5 bases, with 14 bases between. The germline V gene has CDR1 SGHRS and CDR2 YFSETQ. This CDR3 comprises 15 residues. CDR3 loop: CASSSGQLENEKLFF. The CDR3 bases are TGCGCCAGCAGCTCAGGACAGCTTGAGAATGAAAAACTGTTTTTT.

This clone was counted once. This chain connects TRBV19 to TRBJ1-1; D not certain. Trimming took off 1 base at V and 5 bases at J, with 5 bases between the two ends. This CDR3 contains 12 residues. Germline V CDR1 and CDR2: LNHDA, SQIVND (reference sequence). Here the CDR3 DNA reads TGTGCCAGTAGTATAGGGAGGACTGAAGCTTTCTTT. Translation: CASSIGRTEAFF.

The chain links TRBV7-2 to TRBJ1-5; 7 bases match TRBD1. CDR1 is SGHTA, CDR2 FQGNSA, per germline. J gave up 6 bases and V 5 bases, and 4 bases lay outside the gene matches. CDR3 length equals 13 residues. The CDR3 nucleotides are TGTGCCAGCAGCGACAGGGTAGGTCAGCCCCAGCATTTT. Amino acids: CASSDRVGQPQHF.

The CDR3 nucleotides are TGTGCCAGCAGCAATCGACTTGTTCGAATTGGCTACACCTTC. This sequence encodes CASSNRLVRIGYTF. The chain links TRBV7-2 to TRBJ1-2; no firm D call. This CDR3 has 14 residues. The germline gives CDR1 SGHTA, CDR2 FQGNSA. The V end was cut by 5 bases, the J end by 7 bases, with 17 bases between.

V is TRBV11-3 and J is TRBJ2-7; D is ambiguous. V lost 5 bases to trimming and J lost 1 base, with 9 bases between them. Germline-derived CDR1 and CDR2 are SGHNT and YENEEA. The length of the CDR3 is 13 residues. DNA for the CDR3: TGTGCCAGCAGCCAGTCCCAGTCCTACGAGCAGTACTTC. It encodes CASSQSQSYEQYF.

V usage is TRBV7-9 and J usage is TRBJ1-2, with TRBD1 identical over 9 bases. Germline V gene sequence: CDR1 SEHNR, CDR2 FQNEAQ (reference sequence). Germline trimming cut 6 bases from V and 3 bases from J; bases unmatched to any gene: 8. The CDR3 runs to 15 residues. CDR3 in DNA: TGTGCCAGCAGTGACACAGGGGGCTCGGACTATGGCTACACCTTC. Translation gives CASSDTGGSDYGYTF.

The chain recombines TRBV19 with TRBJ1-2; 7 bases map to TRBD1. The CDR3 sequence is 15 residues long. The V gene's germline CDR1 is LNHDA and CDR2 SQIVND (reference sequence). Trimming removed 6 bases from V and 6 bases from J; junction bases left unmatched: 13. Here the CDR3 reads CASSVTPPTGDGYTF. DNA of the CDR3: TGTGCCAGTAGCGTAACACCCCCAACAGGGGATGGCTACACCTTC.

This clone came up a few times. V gene TRBV27 combines with J gene TRBJ2-2; the D gene is possibly TRBD2 (5 bases). Looked up from germline, CDR1 is MNHEY and CDR2 is SMNVEV (reference sequence). Trimming took 1 base from V and 4 from J, leaving 16 bases between them. This CDR3 contains 17 residues. The CDR3: CASSLFYTRSSTGELFF. The CDR3 DNA reads as TGTGCCAGCAGTTTATTCTATACTAGGAGTAGCACCGGGGAGCTGTTTTTT.

This clone has a single count. The rearrangement links TRBV7-8 to TRBJ2-5, with 9 bases lining up with TRBD2. The CDR3 totals 17 residues. Trimming took 5 bases from V and 0 from J; bases not matched to a gene: 10. Per the germline V gene, CDR1 is SGHVS and CDR2 is FQNEAQ. CDR3 nucleotides: TGTGCCAGCAGCCCGGGACTAGCTAATCTCCACCAAGAGACCCAGTACTTC. It specifies CASSPGLANLHQETQYF.

The table lists this clone with a few counts. V and J are TRBV5-1 and TRBJ2-3, with D tentatively TRBD2 (6 bases). The germline V gene encodes CDR1 SGHRS and CDR2 YFSETQ. Deletions cut 5 bases from V and 5 bases from J, with 6 bases between. The CDR3 is 11 amino acids. The CDR3 region has the DNA TGCGCCAGCAGGGGGGGAGATACGCAGTATTTT. Encoded protein: CASRGGDTQYF.